Listed here is a single T cell receptor (beta chain). These data originate in a study of blood T cell repertoires in COVID-19. Study-level background: Material from acute and convalescent COVID-19 was sourced from the United States, Italy and Spain. T cells, B-cell-depleted T cells, or PBMCs provided the cDNA or gDNA that served as material.

The CDR3 extends over 21 amino acids. V dropped 0 bases and J dropped 4; count of bases not matched to a gene: 20. CDR1 is SGHDN, CDR2 FVKESK, per germline. Clones were sequenced by immunoSEQ multiplex PCR, and TCRdb holds only the in-frame ones, with some missing. The sample holds approximately 300,000 clones, about nine tenths seen once. Participant reports of clinical history set cohort assignment. The gene calls are TRBV14 and TRBJ2-3; the match to TRBD2 covers 9 bases. This receptor was obtained from a woman aged 18-35 years who had recovered from COVID-19. Material: PBMCs or T cells enriched from blood (not recorded which). Here the CDR3 DNA reads TGTGCCAGCAGCCAAGAGGTCCGCAGCTCGGGGGCTAGCGGGGTGGCAGATACGCAGTATTTT. It translates to CASSQEVRSSGASGVADTQYF.